This TCR beta chain comes out of a study of T cells in Graves' hyperthyroidism and ophthalmopathy. Amplified TCR beta CDR3 regions derived from RNA transcripts. First-round RT-PCR with HTBI primers amplified the TCR CDR3 region. TCRdb re-analysed the multiplex PCR reads in MiXCR, keeping a single row per CDR3 protein. The sample has 650,000 to 800,000 distinct CDR3 sequences, 45% seen once. Worth noting for this clonotype: Its antigen remains unidentified.

Findings of the study overall: The model made its ophthalmopathy prediction, and onset followed a median around 6.5 months later. Also found in blood were most expanded thyroid clonotypes above 0.001.

Diagnoses were established using clinical symptoms, serum thyroxine and TRAb, thyroid ultrasound and orbital computed tomography. This CDR3 region has 15 residues. Trimming took 5 bases from V and 6 from J; bases not matched to a gene: 10. Sample: peripheral blood or thyroid tissue (not recorded which). This TCR derives from an adult man with Graves' disease, either hyperthyroidism or ophthalmopathy (not recorded which). This chain uses TRBV12-3 or TRBV12-4 with TRBJ1-2; 9 bases agree with TRBD1. This chain's CDR3 is CASSGTGQWFDGYTF. In DNA form, the CDR3 reads TGTGCCAGCAGTGGGACAGGGCAGTGGTTTGATGGCTACACCTTC.